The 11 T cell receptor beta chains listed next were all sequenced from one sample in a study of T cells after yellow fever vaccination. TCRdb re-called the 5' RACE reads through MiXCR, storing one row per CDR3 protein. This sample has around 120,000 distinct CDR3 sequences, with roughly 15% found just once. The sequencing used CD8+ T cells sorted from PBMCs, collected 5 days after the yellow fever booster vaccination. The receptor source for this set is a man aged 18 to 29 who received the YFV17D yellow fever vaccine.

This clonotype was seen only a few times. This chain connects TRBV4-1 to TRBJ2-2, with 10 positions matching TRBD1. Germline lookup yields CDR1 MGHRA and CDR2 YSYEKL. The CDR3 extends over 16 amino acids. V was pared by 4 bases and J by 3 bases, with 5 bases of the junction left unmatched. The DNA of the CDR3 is TGCGCCAGCAGCCCCGGGACAGGGGCTTACACCGGGGAGCTGTTTTTT. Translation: CASSPGTGAYTGELFF.

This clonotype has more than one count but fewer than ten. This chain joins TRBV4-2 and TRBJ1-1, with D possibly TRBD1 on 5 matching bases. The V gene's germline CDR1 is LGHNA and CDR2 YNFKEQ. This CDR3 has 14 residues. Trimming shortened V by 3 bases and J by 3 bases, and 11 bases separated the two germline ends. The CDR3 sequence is CASSHPTGHTEAFF. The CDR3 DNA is TGTGCCAGCAGCCACCCTACAGGTCACACTGAAGCTTTCTTT.

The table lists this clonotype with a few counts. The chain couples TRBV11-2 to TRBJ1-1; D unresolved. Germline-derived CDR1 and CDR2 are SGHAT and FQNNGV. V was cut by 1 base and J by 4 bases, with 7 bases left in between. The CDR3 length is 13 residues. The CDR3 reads CASSLGRTTEAFF. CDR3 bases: TGTGCCAGCAGCTTAGGGCGGACCACTGAAGCTTTCTTT.

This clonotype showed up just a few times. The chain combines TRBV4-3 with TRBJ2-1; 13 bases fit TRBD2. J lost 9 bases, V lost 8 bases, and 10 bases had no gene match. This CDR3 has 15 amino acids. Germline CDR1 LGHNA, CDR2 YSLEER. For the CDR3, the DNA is TGCGCCAGCGCAAGCGGACTAGCGGGGGTTAGTGAGCAGTTCTTC. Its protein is CASASGLAGVSEQFF.

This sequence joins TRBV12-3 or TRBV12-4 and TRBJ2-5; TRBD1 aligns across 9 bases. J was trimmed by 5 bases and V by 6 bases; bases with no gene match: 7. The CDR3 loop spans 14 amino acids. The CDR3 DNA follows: TGTGCCAGCAGCAATGGACAGGGGAGGGAGACCCAGTACTTC. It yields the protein CASSNGQGRETQYF.

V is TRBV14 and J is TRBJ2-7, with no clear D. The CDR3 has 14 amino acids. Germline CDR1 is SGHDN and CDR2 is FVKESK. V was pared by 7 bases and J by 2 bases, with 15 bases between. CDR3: CASTTSTNPYEQYF. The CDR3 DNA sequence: TGTGCCAGCACCACCAGTACTAACCCCTACGAGCAGTACTTC.

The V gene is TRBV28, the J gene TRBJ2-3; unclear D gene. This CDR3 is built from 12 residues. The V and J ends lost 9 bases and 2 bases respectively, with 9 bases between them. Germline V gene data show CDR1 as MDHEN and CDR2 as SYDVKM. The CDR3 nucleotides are TGTGCCAGTCCTCAAGACACAGATACGCAGTATTTT. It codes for CASPQDTDTQYF.

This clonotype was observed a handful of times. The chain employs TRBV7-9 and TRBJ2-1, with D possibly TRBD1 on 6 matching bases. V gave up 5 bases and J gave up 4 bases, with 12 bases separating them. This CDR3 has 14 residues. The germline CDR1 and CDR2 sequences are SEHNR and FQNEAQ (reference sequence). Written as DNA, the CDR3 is TGTGCCAGCAGCGCCCCCGGGACATACAATGAGCAGTTCTTC. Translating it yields CASSAPGTYNEQFF.

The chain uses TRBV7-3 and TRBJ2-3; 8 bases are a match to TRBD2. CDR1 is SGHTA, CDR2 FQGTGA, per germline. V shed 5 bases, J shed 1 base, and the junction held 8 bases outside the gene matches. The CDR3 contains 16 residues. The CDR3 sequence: CASSPLSGGGTDTQYF. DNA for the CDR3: TGTGCCAGCAGCCCCCTGTCCGGGGGGGGCACAGATACGCAGTATTTT. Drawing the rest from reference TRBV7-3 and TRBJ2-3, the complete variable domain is GAGVSQTPSNKVTEKGKYVELRCDPISGHTALYWYRQSLGQGPEFLIYFQGTGAADDSGLPNDRFFAVRPEGSVSTLKIQRTERGDSAVYLCASSPLSGGGTDTQYFGPGTRLTVL.

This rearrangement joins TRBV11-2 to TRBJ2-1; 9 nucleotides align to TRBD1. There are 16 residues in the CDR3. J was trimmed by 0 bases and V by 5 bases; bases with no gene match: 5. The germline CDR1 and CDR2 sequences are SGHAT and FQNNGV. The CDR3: CASSTGQGFSYNEQFF. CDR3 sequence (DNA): TGTGCCAGCAGCACTGGACAGGGGTTCTCCTACAATGAGCAGTTCTTC.

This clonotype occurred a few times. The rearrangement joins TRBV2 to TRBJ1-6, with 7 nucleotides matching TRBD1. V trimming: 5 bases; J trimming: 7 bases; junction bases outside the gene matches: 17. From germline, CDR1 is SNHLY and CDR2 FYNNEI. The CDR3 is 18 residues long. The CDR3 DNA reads TGTGCCAGCAGTACCCCGAGGGGGCAGGTTCATACCAATTCACCCCTCCACTTT. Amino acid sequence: CASSTPRGQVHTNSPLHF.